These 10 T cell receptor beta chains share one sample of origin, sequenced in a study of blood T cell repertoires in COVID-19. Some clones are missing from TCRdb's copy, which holds only in-frame ones; the method was immunoSEQ multiplex PCR. The table lists roughly 500,000 clones, over 75% of them singletons. The sequencing input was PBMCs or T cells enriched from blood (not recorded which). Receptors originate from a woman aged 40 to 50 who had recovered from COVID-19.

DNA of the CDR3: TGCGCCAGCAGTTTGAGGGGGCGGGAGCAGTACTTC. As protein: CASSLRGREQYF. V is TRBV5-1 and J is TRBJ2-7, with 7 bases fitting TRBD1. The CDR3 length is 12 residues. J gave up 7 bases and V 5 bases, and 6 bases lay outside the gene matches. Germline values: CDR1 SGHRS, CDR2 YFSETQ.

CDR3 nucleotide sequence: TGTGCCAGCAGCTTAGAACTAGTCAATGAGCAGTTCTTC. Translation: CASSLELVNEQFF. The V call is TRBV7-9, the J call TRBJ2-1, with D tentatively TRBD2 (5 bases). Trimming took off 1 base at V and 6 bases at J, with 7 bases between the two ends. This CDR3 is built from 13 residues. Germline CDR1 is SEHNR and CDR2 is FQNEAQ (reference sequence).

This rearrangement joins TRBV7-9 to TRBJ2-7, with a weak D call TRBD2 (5 bases). Trimming removed 4 bases from V and 6 bases from J, with 25 bases in between. From germline, CDR1 is SEHNR and CDR2 FQNEAQ (reference sequence). This CDR3 contains 17 residues. The CDR3 is CASSYPRAIPLGSEQYF. The CDR3 region has the DNA TGTGCCAGCAGCTACCCCCGGGCTATACCCCTAGGGAGCGAGCAGTACTTC.

The chain has TRBV2 and TRBJ2-2; a weak D match, TRBD2 (5 bases). V dropped 4 bases and J dropped 1 base, with 13 bases sitting between them. CDR1 is SNHLY, CDR2 FYNNEI, per germline. The CDR3 is 16 amino acids. The CDR3, as DNA: TGTGCCAGCAGTGGGTCGGTAGCGCAGAACACCGGGGAGCTGTTTTTT. Protein: CASSGSVAQNTGELFF.

The chain employs TRBV18 and TRBJ2-3; TRBD2 matches at 11 bases. The CDR3 is 16 residues long. With V trimmed by 3 bases and J by 2 bases, 4 bases remained unmatched. Germline V gene lookup returns CDR1 KGHSH and CDR2 LQKENI. The DNA for the CDR3 is TGTGCCAGCTCACCGATAGCGGGAGGGAACACAGATACGCAGTATTTT. Encoded protein: CASSPIAGGNTDTQYF.

This chain links TRBV11-3 with TRBJ2-1, with 10 bases fitting TRBD2. CDR3 length: 16 residues. The germline V gene encodes CDR1 SGHNT and CDR2 YENEEA. J was trimmed by 4 bases and V by 8 bases; bases with no gene match: 11. The CDR3 DNA follows: TGTGCCAGCGGAAGAAGAGGGACTAGCGCTTACAATGAGCAGTTCTTC. The encoded protein is CASGRRGTSAYNEQFF.

This chain links TRBV7-8 with TRBJ1-2; tentatively, D is TRBD1 (6 bases). Trimming took off 3 bases at V and 8 bases at J, with 13 bases between the two ends. The CDR3 covers 13 residues. The germline V gene encodes CDR1 SGHVS and CDR2 FQNEAQ. The CDR3 region has the DNA TGTGCCAGCAGCTTCGGGGGGGCGGAGGGCTACACCTTC. Protein product: CASSFGGAEGYTF.

With respect to this clone: One junction end does not reproduce the germline sequence, and a read error may be involved. The chain couples TRBV12-3 or TRBV12-4 to TRBJ1-1; D unresolved. The CDR3 sequence is 13 residues long. The CDR3 spells CASSSTRNAEAFF. The DNA of the CDR3 is TGTGCCAGCAGTTCGACGAGGAACGCTGAAGCTTTCTTT.

The rearrangement joins TRBV4-1 to TRBJ1-3; D may be TRBD1 (6 bases). This CDR3 comprises 15 residues. Trimming took off 1 base at V and 3 bases at J, with 10 bases between the two ends. From germline, CDR1 is MGHRA and CDR2 YSYEKL. The CDR3 coding sequence is TGCGCCAGCAGCCAAGGCTGGGGGCTTGGAAACACCATATATTTT. It yields the protein CASSQGWGLGNTIYF.

The V call is TRBV12-5, the J call TRBJ1-5; no reliable D call. Between the trimmed V and J ends, which lost 3 bases and 2 bases, there was a span of 14 bases. This CDR3 has 16 residues. Germline CDR1 reads LGHNT; CDR2 reads FRNRAP. As DNA, the CDR3 is TGTGCTAGTGGTTTTATGGGGAGTGAGGGCAATCAGCCCCAGCATTTT. Translated: CASGFMGSEGNQPQHF.